This is a list of T cell receptor beta chains from one sample in a study of blood T cell repertoires in COVID-19. Measured with immunoSEQ multiplex PCR; TCRdb has only the in-frame clones, and not every one. The table shows approximately 470,000 clones, with roughly 90% occurring only once. Sequenced sample: PBMCs or T cells enriched from blood (not recorded which). Every receptor here comes from a woman younger than 30 who had recovered from COVID-19. Both conserved end residues are trimmed from each CDR3. D genes are given only for firm matches.

>.|TRBJ2-2|TRBV30
AWSGTTTGELF
>.|TRBJ2-1|TRBV30
AWSKQGLTAYNEQF
>TRBD1|TRBJ1-1|TRBV7-9
ASSPSGGTEAF
>.|TRBJ1-1|TRBV6-5
ASSWGGKNTEAF
>.|TRBJ1-2|TRBV28
ASSTLSPTVDYGYT
>TRBD1|TRBJ1-4|TRBV9
ASSPAQLDRGGEKLF
>TRBD1|TRBJ1-1|TRBV28
ASSQGGVGTEAF
>TRBD2|TRBJ2-1|TRBV4-1
ASSFTAGAVGNEQF
>TRBD1|TRBJ1-6|TRBV19
ASSMQGAIGNSPLH
>TRBD1|TRBJ1-2|TRBV7-2
ASSPWTGANYGYT
>.|TRBJ1-2|TRBV2
ASSEAIVVSGWDGYT
>TRBD2|TRBJ2-3|TRBV12-5
ASGGTMGTDTQY
>TRBD2|TRBJ2-3|TRBV6-5
ASSYALAGGYTQY
>.|TRBJ1-2|TRBV19
ASSIQTADYGYT
>.|TRBJ1-2|TRBV29-1
SVEQANYGYT
>TRBD2|TRBJ2-3|TRBV24-1
ATSSPTSGGADTQY
>TRBD1|TRBJ2-7|TRBV5-8
ASRRTGGVGSYEQY
>.|TRBJ1-1|TRBV3-1/TRBV3-2
ASSEDGRVEAF
>TRBD2|TRBJ2-3|TRBV30
AWRAAGGRDTQY
>.|TRBJ1-2|TRBV5-6
ASSLGPGGDGYT
>.|TRBJ1-4|TRBV7-6
ASSFRGHGEKLF
>TRBD2|TRBJ2-3|TRBV2
ASRRTSGGPGNTQY
>.|TRBJ2-7|TRBV2
ASASSGPEQY
>.|TRBJ1-5|TRBV19
ASSRGNQPQH
>.|TRBJ1-5|TRBV18
ASSPRDGHREKPQH
>.|TRBJ2-1|TRBV12-3/TRBV12-4
ASSSDDREQF
>.|TRBJ1-4|TRBV6-5
ASSYSADGEKLF
>.|TRBJ1-6|TRBV4-1
ASSQLMNSPLH
>.|TRBJ2-3|TRBV5-1
ASSSSLQGLYTQY
>TRBD1|TRBJ2-3|TRBV30
AWSVGTGRTDTQY
>TRBD1|TRBJ1-1|TRBV4-1
ASSPLTGWTEAF
>.|TRBJ2-3|TRBV5-1
ASSLAAGAITDTQY
>.|TRBJ1-1|TRBV9
ASSDRGVGGSEAF
>.|TRBJ1-1|TRBV5-1
ASSSITESNTEAF
>.|TRBJ1-5|TRBV3-1/TRBV3-2
ASSPRVGQPQH
>.|TRBJ2-5|TRBV5-1
ASSYSRGGADETQY
>.|TRBJ1-1|TRBV4-1
ASSQYTGPTEAF
>TRBD1|TRBJ1-6|TRBV30
AWSPGQGVSPLH
>.|TRBJ2-3|TRBV5-8
ASIPDFYADTQY
>.|TRBJ1-2|TRBV5-1
ASNPRTFTIANYGYT
>.|TRBJ1-1|TRBV9
ASQPFPFGSTEAF
>TRBD1|TRBJ1-5|TRBV19
ASRTHRGVGSNQPQH